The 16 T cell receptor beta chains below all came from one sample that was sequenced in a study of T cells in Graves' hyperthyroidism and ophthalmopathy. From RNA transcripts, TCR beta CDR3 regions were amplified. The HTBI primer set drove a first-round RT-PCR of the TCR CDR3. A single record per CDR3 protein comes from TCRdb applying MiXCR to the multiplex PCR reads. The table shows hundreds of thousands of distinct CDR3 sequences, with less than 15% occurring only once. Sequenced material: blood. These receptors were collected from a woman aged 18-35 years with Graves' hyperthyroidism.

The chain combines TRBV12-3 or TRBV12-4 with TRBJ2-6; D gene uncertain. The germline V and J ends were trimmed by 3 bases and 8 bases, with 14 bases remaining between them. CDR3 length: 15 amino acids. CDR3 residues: CASSFSQSPPNVLTF. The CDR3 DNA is TGTGCCAGCAGTTTCTCTCAGAGCCCGCCCAACGTCCTGACTTTC.

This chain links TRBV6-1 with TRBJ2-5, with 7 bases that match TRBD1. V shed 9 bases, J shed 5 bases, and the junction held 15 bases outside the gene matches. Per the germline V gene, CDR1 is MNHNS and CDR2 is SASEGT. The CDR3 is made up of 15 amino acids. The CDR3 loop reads CASHKRQGRRETQYF. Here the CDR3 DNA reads TGTGCCAGTCATAAAAGACAGGGTAGGCGCGAGACCCAGTACTTC.

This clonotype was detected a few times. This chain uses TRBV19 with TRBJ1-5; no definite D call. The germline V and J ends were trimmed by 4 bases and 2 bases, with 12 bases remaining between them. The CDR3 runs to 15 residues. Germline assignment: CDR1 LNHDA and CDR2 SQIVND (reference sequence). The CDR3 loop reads CASSTLFVGNQPQHF. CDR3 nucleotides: TGTGCCAGTAGTACCCTCTTTGTGGGCAATCAGCCCCAGCATTTT.

The CDR3 region is CASSAAGYSEQYF. The CDR3 region has the DNA TGTGCCAGCAGTGCAGCTGGTTACAGCGAGCAGTACTTC. V and J are TRBV2 and TRBJ2-7; no definite D call. This CDR3 has 13 amino acids. CDR1 and CDR2 from the germline V gene are SNHLY and FYNNEI. V gave up 4 bases and J gave up 6 bases, with 13 bases separating them.

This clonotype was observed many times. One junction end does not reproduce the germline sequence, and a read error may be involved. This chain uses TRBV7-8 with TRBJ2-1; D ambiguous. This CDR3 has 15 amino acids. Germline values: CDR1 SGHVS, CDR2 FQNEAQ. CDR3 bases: TGTGCCAGCAGTTTTTACGACCCCTCCTCCAATGAGCAGTTCTTC. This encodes CASSFYDPSSNEQFF.

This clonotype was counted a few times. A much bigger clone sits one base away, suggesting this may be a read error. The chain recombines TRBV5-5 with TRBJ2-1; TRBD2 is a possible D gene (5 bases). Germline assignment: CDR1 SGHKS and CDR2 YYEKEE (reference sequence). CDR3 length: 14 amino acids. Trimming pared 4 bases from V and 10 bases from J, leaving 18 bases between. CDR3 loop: CASSPWEEGWEQFF. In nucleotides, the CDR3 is TGTGCCAGCAGCCCCTGGGAAGAGGGCTGGGAGCAGTTCTTC.

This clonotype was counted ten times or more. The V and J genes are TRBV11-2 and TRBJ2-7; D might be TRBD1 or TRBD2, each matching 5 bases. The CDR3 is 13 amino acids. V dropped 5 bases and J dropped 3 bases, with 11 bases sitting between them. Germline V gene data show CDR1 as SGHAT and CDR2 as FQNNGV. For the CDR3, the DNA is TGTGCCAGCAGCGAGGGACCGTTCTACGAGCAGTACTTC. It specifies CASSEGPFYEQYF.

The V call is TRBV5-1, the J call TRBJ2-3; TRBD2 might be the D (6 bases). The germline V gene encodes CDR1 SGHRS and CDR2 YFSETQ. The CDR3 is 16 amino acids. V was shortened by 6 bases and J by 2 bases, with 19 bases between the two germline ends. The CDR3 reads CASTGGGSVLTDTQYF. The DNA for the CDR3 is TGCGCCAGCACCGGTGGAGGGAGCGTCCTCACAGATACGCAGTATTTT. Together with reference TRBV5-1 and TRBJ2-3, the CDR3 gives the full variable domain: KAGVTQTPRYLIKTRGQQVTLSCSPISGHRSVSWYQQTPGQGLQFLFEYFSETQRNKGNFPGRFSGRQFSNSRSEMNVSTLELGDSALYLCASTGGGSVLTDTQYFGPGTRLTVL.

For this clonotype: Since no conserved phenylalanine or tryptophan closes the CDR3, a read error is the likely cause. The CDR3, as DNA: TGTGCCAGCAGCCCGAGCAGAGGGGATAGTGGGGAGCTGTTTCTT. Translated: CASSPSRGDSGELFL. The chain combines TRBV9 with TRBJ2-2; the D call may be TRBD1 or TRBD2 (5 bases each). CDR1 and CDR2 (germline): SGDLS, YYNGEE. V was trimmed by 4 bases and J by 8 bases, leaving 18 bases between them. This CDR3 region has 15 residues.

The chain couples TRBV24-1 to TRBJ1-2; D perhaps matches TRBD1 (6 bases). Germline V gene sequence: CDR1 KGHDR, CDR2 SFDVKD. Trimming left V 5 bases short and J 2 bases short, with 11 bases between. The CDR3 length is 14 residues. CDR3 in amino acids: CATSGPTGNYGYTF. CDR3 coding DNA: TGTGCCACCAGTGGCCCGACAGGAAACTATGGCTACACCTTC.

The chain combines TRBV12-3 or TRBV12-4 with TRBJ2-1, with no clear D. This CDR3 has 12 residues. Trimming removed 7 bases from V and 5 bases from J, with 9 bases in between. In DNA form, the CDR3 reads TGTGCCAGCACTTTGTACCACAATGAGCAGTTCTTC. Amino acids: CASTLYHNEQFF.

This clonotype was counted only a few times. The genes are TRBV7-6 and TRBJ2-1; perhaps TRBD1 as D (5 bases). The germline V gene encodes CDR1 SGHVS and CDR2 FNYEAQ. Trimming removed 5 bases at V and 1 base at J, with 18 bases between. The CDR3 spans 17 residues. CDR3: CASSLFDHQGSYNEQFF. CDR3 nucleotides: TGTGCCAGCAGCCTTTTCGACCATCAGGGATCCTACAATGAGCAGTTCTTC.

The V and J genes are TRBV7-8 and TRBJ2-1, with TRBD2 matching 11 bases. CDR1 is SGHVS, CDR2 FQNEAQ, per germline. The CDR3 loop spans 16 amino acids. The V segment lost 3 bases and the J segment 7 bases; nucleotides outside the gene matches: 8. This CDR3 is CASSFPTSGKPNEQFF. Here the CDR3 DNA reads TGTGCCAGCAGCTTTCCGACTAGCGGGAAACCGAATGAGCAGTTCTTC.

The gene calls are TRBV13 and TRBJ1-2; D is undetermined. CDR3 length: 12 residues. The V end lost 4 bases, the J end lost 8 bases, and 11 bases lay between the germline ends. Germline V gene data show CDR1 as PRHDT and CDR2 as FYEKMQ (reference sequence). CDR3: CASSSSVKGYTF. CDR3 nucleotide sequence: TGTGCCAGCAGCTCCTCAGTGAAAGGCTACACCTTC.

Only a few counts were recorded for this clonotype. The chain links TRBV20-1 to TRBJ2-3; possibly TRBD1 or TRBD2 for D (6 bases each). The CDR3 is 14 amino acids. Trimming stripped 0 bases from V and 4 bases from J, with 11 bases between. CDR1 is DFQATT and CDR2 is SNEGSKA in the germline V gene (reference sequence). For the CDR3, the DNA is TGCAGTGCTAGAGATTATAGGGGGGCAGATACGCAGTATTTT. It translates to CSARDYRGADTQYF.

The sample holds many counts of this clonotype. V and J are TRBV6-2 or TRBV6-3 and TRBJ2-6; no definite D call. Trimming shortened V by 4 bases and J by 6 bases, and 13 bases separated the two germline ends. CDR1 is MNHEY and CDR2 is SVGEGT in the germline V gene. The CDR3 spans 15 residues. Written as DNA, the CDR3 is TGTGCCAGCAGTTCTAAAGGCGGATCGGCCAACGTCCTGACTTTC. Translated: CASSSKGGSANVLTF.